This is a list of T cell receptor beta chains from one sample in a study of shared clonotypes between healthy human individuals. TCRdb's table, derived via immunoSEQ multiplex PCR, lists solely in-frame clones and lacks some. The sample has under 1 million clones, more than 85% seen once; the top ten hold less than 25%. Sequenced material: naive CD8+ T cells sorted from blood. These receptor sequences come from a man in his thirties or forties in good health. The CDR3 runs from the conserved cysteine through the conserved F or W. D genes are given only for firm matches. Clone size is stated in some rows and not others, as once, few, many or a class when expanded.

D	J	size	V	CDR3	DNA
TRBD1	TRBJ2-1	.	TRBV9	CASSGSGTEYNEQFF	TGTGCCAGCAGCGGTTCCGGGACAGAGTACAATGAGCAGTTCTTC
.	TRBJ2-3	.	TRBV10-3	CAISELPGGTDTQYF	TGTGCCATCAGCGAGCTTCCAGGAGGCACAGATACGCAGTATTTT
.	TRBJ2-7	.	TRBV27	CASSLGGSGLEQYF	TGTGCCAGCAGTTTAGGGGGTTCGGGGCTCGAGCAGTACTTC
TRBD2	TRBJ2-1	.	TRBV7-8	CASSRQLAGYYNEQFF	TGTGCCAGCAGTCGCCAGCTAGCGGGCTACTACAATGAGCAGTTCTTC
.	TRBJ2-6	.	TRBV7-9	CASSLRWVGGSGANVLTF	TGTGCCAGCAGCCTCAGATGGGTAGGGGGCTCTGGGGCCAACGTCCTGACTTTC
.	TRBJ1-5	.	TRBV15	CATSRWPRSPNSNQPQHF	TGTGCCACCAGCAGATGGCCCCGTTCGCCTAACTCCAATCAGCCCCAGCATTTT
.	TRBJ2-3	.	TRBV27	CASWTVRDTQYF	TGTGCCAGCTGGACAGTCCGGGATACGCAGTATTTT
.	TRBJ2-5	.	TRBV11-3	CASSSADGNQETQYF	TGTGCCAGCAGCTCGGCTGACGGAAACCAAGAGACCCAGTACTTC
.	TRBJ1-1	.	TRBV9	CASSPRESTEAFF	TGTGCCAGCAGCCCCCGGGAGAGCACTGAAGCTTTCTTT
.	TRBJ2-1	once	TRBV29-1	CSSPWGVNEQFF	TGCAGCTCCCCCTGGGGAGTCAATGAGCAGTTCTTC
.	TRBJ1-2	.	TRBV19	CASGPGEINGYTF	TGTGCCAGCGGTCCAGGGGAGATCAATGGCTACACCTTC
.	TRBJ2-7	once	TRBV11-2	CASSNWAASSYEQYF	TGTGCCAGCAGCAATTGGGCAGCGAGCTCCTACGAGCAGTACTTC
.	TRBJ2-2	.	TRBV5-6	CASSLHRRGPTGELFF	TGTGCCAGCAGCTTGCACAGGAGGGGGCCGACCGGGGAGCTGTTTTTT
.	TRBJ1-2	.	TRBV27	CASSFGQNYGYTF	TGTGCCAGCAGTTTCGGGCAGAACTATGGCTACACCTTC
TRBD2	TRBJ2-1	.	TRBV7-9	CASSLEVAGGPSSYNEQFF	TGTGCCAGCAGCTTAGAGGTAGCGGGAGGGCCCTCCTCCTACAATGAGCAGTTCTTC
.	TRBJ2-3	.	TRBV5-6	CASSLARGATDTQYF	TGTGCCAGCAGCTTGGCGAGGGGCGCAACAGATACGCAGTATTTT
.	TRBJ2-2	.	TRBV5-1	CASSFSGGVTGELFF	TGCGCCAGCAGCTTTAGTGGAGGGGTCACCGGGGAGCTGTTTTTT